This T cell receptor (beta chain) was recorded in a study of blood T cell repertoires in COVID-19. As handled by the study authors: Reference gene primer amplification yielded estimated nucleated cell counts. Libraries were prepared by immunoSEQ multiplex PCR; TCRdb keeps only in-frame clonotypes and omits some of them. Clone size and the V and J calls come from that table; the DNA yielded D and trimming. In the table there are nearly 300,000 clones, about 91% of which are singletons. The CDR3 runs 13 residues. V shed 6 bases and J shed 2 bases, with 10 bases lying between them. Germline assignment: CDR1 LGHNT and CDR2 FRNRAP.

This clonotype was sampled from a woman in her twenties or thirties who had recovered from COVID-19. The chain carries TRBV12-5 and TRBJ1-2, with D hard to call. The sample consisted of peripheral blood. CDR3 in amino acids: CASGPFGNYGYTF. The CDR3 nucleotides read TGTGCTAGTGGCCCATTCGGGAACTATGGCTACACCTTC. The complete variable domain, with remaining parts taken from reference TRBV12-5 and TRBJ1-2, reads DARVTQTPRHKVTEMGQEVTMRCQPILGHNTVFWYRQTMMQGLELLAYFRNRAPLDDSGMPKDRFSAEMPDATLATLKIQPSEPRDSAVYFCASGPFGNYGYTFGSGTRLTVV.